This T cell receptor beta chain was found in a study of blood T cell repertoires in COVID-19. This clone was picked up one time. Germline is not matched at one junction end, which may reflect a read error. The germline gives CDR1 LGHDT, CDR2 YNNKEL (reference sequence). CDR3 length: 14 amino acids. Participants came from roughly 23 US areas, aged roughly 18 to 95 years. Methods used by the authors: Amplification from reference gene primers served as the basis for estimated nucleated cell counts. Data came from immunoSEQ multiplex PCR; TCRdb stores just in-frame clones and leaves some out. Clone size and the V and J calls come from that table; the DNA yielded D and trimming. This sample has 130,000 to 150,000 clones; around 82% occur once, and the top ten carry less than 7%.

Input material: PBMCs or T cells enriched from blood (not recorded which). The source is a man aged 35 to 55 with acute COVID-19. The chain couples TRBV3-1 (or the pseudogene TRBV3-2) to TRBJ1-1; D may be TRBD1 (6 bases). In nucleotides, the CDR3 is TGTGCCAGCAGCCGGACAGTAACGAACACTGAAGTTTTCTTT. This encodes CASSRTVTNTEVFF.